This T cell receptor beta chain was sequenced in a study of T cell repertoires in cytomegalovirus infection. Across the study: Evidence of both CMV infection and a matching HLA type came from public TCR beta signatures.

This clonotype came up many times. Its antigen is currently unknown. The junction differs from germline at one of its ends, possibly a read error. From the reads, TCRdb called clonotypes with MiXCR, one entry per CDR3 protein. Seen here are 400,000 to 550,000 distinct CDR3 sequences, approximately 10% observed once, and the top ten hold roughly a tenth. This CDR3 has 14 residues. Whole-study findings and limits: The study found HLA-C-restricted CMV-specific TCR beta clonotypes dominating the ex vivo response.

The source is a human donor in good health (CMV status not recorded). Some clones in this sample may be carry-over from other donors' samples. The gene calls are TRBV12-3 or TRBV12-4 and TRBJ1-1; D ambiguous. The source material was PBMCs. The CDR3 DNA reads TGCGCCAGCAGCTTGGCCGAGGGTAACACTGAAGCTTTCTTT. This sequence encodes CASSLAEGNTEAFF.